This TCR beta chain was recovered during a study of human T cells and chemical hapten exposure. In the study overall: Sensitization employed 2% DPC on 2 cm by 2 cm of upper inner arm skin. Findings and limits, study-wide: It was expanded TCRs that formed significantly more large CDR3 similarity clusters than controls did.

Time point reported: patch test 1, 2 weeks after DPC sensitization. Treatment: therapeutic diphenylcyclopropenone sensitization with weekly scalp DPC. Non-pregnant alopecia patients aged 18 to 70, suitable for DPC therapy. From the RACE reads, TCRdb called clonotypes with MiXCR, one entry per CDR3 protein. The table lists about 99,000 distinct CDR3 sequences, 12% of them singletons. This clonotype was seen only a few times. The antigen remains undetermined. Germline V gene lookup returns CDR1 SEHNR and CDR2 FQNEAQ (reference sequence). V dropped 0 bases and J dropped 3 bases, with 7 bases sitting between them. The CDR3 has 14 amino acids.

The chain uses TRBV7-9 and TRBJ2-3; D unclear. This clonotype was obtained from a woman aged 40 to 50 with alopecia areata. Some clones in this sample may be carry-over from other donors' samples. Sequenced here: whole blood, sampled in connection with sensitization to the hapten diphenylcyclopropenone (DPC). The DNA for the CDR3 is TGTGCCAGCAGCTTAGCAACCGGGACAGATACGCAGTATTTT. Translation gives CASSLATGTDTQYF.